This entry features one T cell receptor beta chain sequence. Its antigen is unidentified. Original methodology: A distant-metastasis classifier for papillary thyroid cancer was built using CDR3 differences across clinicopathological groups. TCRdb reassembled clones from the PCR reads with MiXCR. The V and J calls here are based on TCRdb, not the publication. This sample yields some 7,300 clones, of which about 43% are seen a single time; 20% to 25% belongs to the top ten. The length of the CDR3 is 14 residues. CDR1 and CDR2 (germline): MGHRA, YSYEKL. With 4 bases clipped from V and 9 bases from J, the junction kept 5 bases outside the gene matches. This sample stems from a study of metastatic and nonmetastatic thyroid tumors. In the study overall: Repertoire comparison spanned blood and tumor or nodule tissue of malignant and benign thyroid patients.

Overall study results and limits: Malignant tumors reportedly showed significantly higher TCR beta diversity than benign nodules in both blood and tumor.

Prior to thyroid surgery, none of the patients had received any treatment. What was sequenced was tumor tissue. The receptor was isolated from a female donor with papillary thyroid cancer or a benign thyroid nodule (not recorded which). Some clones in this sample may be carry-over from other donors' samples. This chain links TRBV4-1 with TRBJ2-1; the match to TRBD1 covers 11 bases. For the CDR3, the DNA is TGCGCCAGCAGCCCGGGACAGGGGGTGGCTGAGCAGTTCTTC. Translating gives CASSPGQGVAEQFF.